The clone carrying this TCR beta chain appeared once. Its antigen is not identified. This record belongs to a study of T cell responses to AZD1222 COVID-19 vaccine. Trimming stripped 1 base from V and 9 bases from J, with 16 bases between. The V gene's germline CDR1 is SNHLY and CDR2 FYNNEI. The CDR3 length is 15 residues. Regarding the study as a whole: Researchers report vaccine-associated CD4 TCRs spanning spike, with dominance at 160-218 and 743-854.

Clones were sequenced by immunoSEQ multiplex PCR, and TCRdb holds only the in-frame ones, with some missing. The sample has 40,000 to 45,000 clones; 80% are singletons. This sample comprised peripheral blood, obtained 28 days after the second dose of the MenACWY control vaccine. This receptor was obtained from an adult who received the MenACWY meningococcal vaccine as a control. The chain links TRBV2 to TRBJ2-1; D is uncertain. CDR3 nucleotide sequence: TGTGCCAGCAGTGAAGTTGCTAGTAGTAAGGGTGAGCAGTTCTTC. This gives the protein CASSEVASSKGEQFF.